This TCR beta chain is drawn from a study of blood T cell repertoires in COVID-19. Overall study context: PBMCs, B-cell-depleted T cells, or T cells were the source of the cDNA or gDNA that made up the material.

Profiling relied on immunoSEQ multiplex PCR, and the TCRdb table lists in-frame clones only, not all of them. The sample holds some 150,000 clones, around nine tenths seen once. From germline, CDR1 is LGHNA and CDR2 YNFKEQ. V lost 0 bases to trimming and J lost 9 bases, with 15 bases between them. The CDR3 covers 15 residues. The chain links TRBV4-2 to TRBJ2-1, with D perhaps matching TRBD2 (6 bases). The specimen sequenced was peripheral blood. The TCR was taken from a young man with active or convalescent COVID-19. The CDR3 reads CASSQEPSGSGEQFF. CDR3 nucleotides: TGTGCCAGCAGCCAAGAACCCTCCGGGAGCGGTGAGCAGTTCTTC.